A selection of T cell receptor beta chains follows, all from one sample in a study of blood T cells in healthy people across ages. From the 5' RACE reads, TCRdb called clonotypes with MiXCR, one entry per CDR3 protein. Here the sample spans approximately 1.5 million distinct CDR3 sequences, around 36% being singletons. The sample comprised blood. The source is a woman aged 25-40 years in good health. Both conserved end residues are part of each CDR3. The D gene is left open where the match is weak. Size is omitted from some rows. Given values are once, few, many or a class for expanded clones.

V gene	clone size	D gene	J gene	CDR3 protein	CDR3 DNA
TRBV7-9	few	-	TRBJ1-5	CASSLVLGPYTDSNQPQHF	TGTGCCAGCAGCTTAGTACTGGGCCCTTATACCGATAGCAATCAGCCCCAGCATTTT
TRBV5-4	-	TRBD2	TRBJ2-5	CASSLTSGGAATQYF	TGTGCCAGCAGCTTGACTAGCGGGGGGGCCGCGACCCAGTACTTC
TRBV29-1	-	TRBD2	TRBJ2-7	CSVSGTSGGETSYEQYF	TGCAGCGTTTCCGGGACTAGCGGGGGGGAGACCTCCTACGAGCAGTACTTC
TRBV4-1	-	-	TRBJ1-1	CASSQGGQGGTEAFF	TGCGCCAGCAGCCAAGGGGGGCAGGGAGGGACTGAAGCTTTCTTT
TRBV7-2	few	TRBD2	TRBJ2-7	CASSLLGLAGRDHEQYF	TGTGCCAGCAGCTTACTGGGACTAGCGGGGAGGGACCACGAGCAGTACTTC
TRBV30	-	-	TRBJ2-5	CAWSGPPQGAQYF	TGTGCCTGGAGCGGGCCCCCCCAAGGGGCCCAGTACTTC
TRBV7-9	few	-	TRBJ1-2	CASSLGSHGSYTF	TGTGCCAGCAGCTTAGGCAGTCACGGGAGCTACACCTTC
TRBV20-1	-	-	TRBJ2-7	CSARDAPYGGLLDEQYF	TGCAGTGCTAGAGATGCGCCATACGGGGGGCTTTTGGACGAGCAGTACTTC
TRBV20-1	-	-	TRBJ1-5	CSARNGDLDQPQHF	TGCAGTGCTAGGAACGGGGACTTAGATCAGCCCCAGCATTTT
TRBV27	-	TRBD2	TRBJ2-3	CASSWVAGEGTDTQYF	TGTGCCAGCAGTTGGGTAGCGGGAGAGGGCACAGATACGCAGTATTTT
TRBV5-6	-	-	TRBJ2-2	CASSFTRLTGELFF	TGTGCCAGCAGCTTTACCAGACTCACCGGGGAGCTGTTTTTT
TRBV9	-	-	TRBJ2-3	CASSPRQYTDTQYF	TGTGCCAGCAGCCCACGACAGTACACAGATACGCAGTATTTT
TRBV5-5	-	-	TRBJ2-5	CASSLNQEAWTQYF	TGTGCCAGCAGCTTGAATCAGGAGGCCTGGACCCAGTACTTC
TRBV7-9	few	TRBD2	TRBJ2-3	CASSSPLDGRGADTQYF	TGTGCCAGCAGCTCACCACTTGACGGGAGGGGAGCAGATACGCAGTATTTT
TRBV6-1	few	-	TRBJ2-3	CASSRIAADTDTQYF	TGTGCCAGCAGCCGGATAGCAGCGGACACAGATACGCAGTATTTT
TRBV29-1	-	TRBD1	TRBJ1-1	CSVGQGSGAFF	TGCAGCGTCGGACAGGGGAGTGGGGCTTTCTTT
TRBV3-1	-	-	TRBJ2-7	CASSQAKLGPYEQYF	TGTGCCAGCAGCCAAGCGAAACTGGGCCCCTACGAGCAGTACTTC
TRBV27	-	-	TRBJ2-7	CASSLGLPSYEQYF	TGTGCCAGCAGTCTTGGACTGCCTTCCTACGAGCAGTACTTC
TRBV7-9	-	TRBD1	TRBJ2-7	CASSLGTGSYKQYF	TGTGCCAGCAGCTTAGGGACAGGCTCCTACAAGCAGTACTTC
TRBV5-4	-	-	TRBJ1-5	CASSLHGKGQPQHF	TGTGCCAGCAGCCTACATGGAAAAGGTCAGCCCCAGCATTTT
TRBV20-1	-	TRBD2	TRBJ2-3	CSAVGLAGDRFTDTQYF	TGCAGTGCTGTGGGACTAGCGGGGGACCGGTTCACAGATACGCAGTATTTT
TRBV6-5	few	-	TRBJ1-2	CASSDRSHGYTF	TGTGCCAGCAGCGACAGATCCCATGGCTACACCTTC
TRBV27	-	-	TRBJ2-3	CASSLWTARDTQYF	TGTGCCAGCAGTTTATGGACAGCCCGAGATACGCAGTATTTT
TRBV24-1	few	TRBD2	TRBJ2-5	CATSDSTSGGVQETQYF	TGTGCCACCAGTGATTCGACTAGCGGGGGGGTACAAGAGACCCAGTACTTC
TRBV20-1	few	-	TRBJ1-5	CSARDRQVGNQPQHF	TGCAGTGCTAGAGATCGGCAGGTTGGGAATCAGCCCCAGCATTTT
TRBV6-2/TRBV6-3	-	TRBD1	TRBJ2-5	CASSYSSRQGETQYF	TGTGCCAGCAGTTACTCGAGTCGACAGGGGGAGACCCAGTACTTC
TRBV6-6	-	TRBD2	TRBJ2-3	CASSGGAGDGTDTQYF	TGTGCCAGCAGTGGGGGAGCGGGGGACGGCACAGATACGCAGTATTTT
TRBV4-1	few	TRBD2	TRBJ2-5	CASSQGVLEGLGETQYF	TGCGCCAGCAGCCAAGGGGTCTTAGAGGGACTAGGAGAGACCCAGTACTTC
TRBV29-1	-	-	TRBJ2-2	CSVGDTFNTGELFF	TGCAGCGTTGGCGATACTTTTAACACCGGGGAGCTGTTTTTT
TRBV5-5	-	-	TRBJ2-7	CASSTWSGGREEQYF	TGTGCCAGCAGCACCTGGTCCGGGGGACGGGAGGAGCAGTACTTC
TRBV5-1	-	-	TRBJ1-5	CASSSWVGQPQHF	TGCGCCAGCAGCTCCTGGGTGGGTCAGCCCCAGCATTTT
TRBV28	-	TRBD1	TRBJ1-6	CASSTGQGANSPLHF	TGTGCCAGCAGTACAGGACAGGGGGCGAATTCACCCCTCCACTTT
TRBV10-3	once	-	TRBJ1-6	CAISEGYQGEVHF	TGTGCCATCAGTGAGGGGTATCAGGGCGAGGTCCACTTT
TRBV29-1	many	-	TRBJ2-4	CSVVMGQGKNIQYF	TGCAGCGTTGTAATGGGGCAAGGCAAAAACATTCAGTACTTC
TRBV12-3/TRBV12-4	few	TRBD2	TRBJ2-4	CASSPKRETEVGIQYF	TGTGCCAGCAGCCCCAAGCGGGAGACGGAAGTGGGCATTCAGTACTTC
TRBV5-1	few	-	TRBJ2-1	CASSPSMGEQFF	TGCGCCAGCAGCCCGTCAATGGGTGAGCAGTTCTTC
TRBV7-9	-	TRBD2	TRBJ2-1	CASSFPAGRSSYNEQFF	TGTGCCAGCAGCTTCCCAGCGGGGAGGAGCTCCTACAATGAGCAGTTCTTC
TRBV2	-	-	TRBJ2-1	CASTVSPITEQFF	TGTGCCAGCACCGTGTCACCTATCACTGAGCAGTTCTTC
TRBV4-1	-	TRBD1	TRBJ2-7	CASSQAGTALYEQYF	TGCGCCAGCAGCCAAGCCGGGACAGCCCTCTACGAGCAGTACTTC
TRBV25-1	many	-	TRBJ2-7	CASSEESYEQYF	TGTGCCAGCAGTGAGGAGAGCTACGAGCAGTACTTC
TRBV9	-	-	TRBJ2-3	CASSRFGTTSTDTQYF	TGTGCCAGCAGCCGCTTCGGGACGACTAGCACAGATACGCAGTATTTT
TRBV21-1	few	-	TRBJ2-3	CASSLNLGLAGSKFTTDTQYF	TGTGCCAGCAGCTTAAACCTGGGACTAGCGGGATCCAAGTTTACTACAGATACGCAGTATTTT
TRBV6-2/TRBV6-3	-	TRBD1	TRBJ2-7	CASSSRGQMSSYEQYF	TGTGCCAGCAGTTCCCGGGGACAGATGAGCTCCTACGAGCAGTACTTC
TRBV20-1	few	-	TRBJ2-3	CSASPRGRGATDTQYF	TGCAGTGCTTCACCAAGGGGCAGGGGGGCCACAGATACGCAGTATTTT
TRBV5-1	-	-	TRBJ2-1	CASSKDSKINEQFF	TGCGCCAGCAGCAAGGACAGTAAAATCAATGAGCAGTTCTTC
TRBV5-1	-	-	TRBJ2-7	CASSDRDASYEQYF	TGCGCCAGCAGCGACCGGGACGCTTCCTACGAGCAGTACTTC
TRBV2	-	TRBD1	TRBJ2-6	CASSNTTGGRGANVLTF	TGTGCCAGCAGTAACACTACAGGGGGACGAGGGGCCAACGTCCTGACTTTC
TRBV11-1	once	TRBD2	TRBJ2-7	CASSLGSGGGRQHYEQYF	TGTGCCAGCAGCTTAGGATCGGGGGGGGGACGCCAGCACTACGAGCAGTACTTC
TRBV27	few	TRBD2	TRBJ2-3	CASSPSGRRQYF	TGTGCCAGCAGCCCTAGCGGGAGGAGGCAGTATTTT
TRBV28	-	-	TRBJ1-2	CASSFSQQNYGYTF	TGTGCCAGCAGTTTCTCACAGCAGAACTATGGCTACACCTTC
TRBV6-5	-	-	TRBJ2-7	CASSPRGGMYEQYF	TGTGCCAGCAGTCCAAGGGGAGGCATGTACGAGCAGTACTTC
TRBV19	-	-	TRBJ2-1	CASSISGHEQFF	TGTGCCAGTAGTATATCAGGGCATGAGCAGTTCTTC
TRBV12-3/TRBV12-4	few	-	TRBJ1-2	CASSPRFVGYTF	TGTGCCAGCTCCCCGCGGTTTGTTGGCTACACCTTC
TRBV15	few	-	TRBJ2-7	CVTSRGGSLEYEQYF	TGTGTCACCAGCAGGGGGGGCAGCTTAGAGTACGAGCAGTACTTC
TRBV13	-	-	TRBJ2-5	CASSALRGVEETQYF	TGTGCCAGCAGCGCCTTAAGGGGAGTGGAGGAGACCCAGTACTTC
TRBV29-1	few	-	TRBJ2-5	CSVEWATPRETQYF	TGCAGCGTTGAATGGGCCACCCCCCGGGAGACCCAGTACTTC
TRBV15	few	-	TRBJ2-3	CATSREEAADTQYF	TGTGCCACCAGCAGAGAGGAGGCGGCAGATACGCAGTATTTT
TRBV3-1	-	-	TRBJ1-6	CASSQEPGRFNSPLHF	TGTGCCAGCAGCCAAGAGCCAGGGCGATTTAATTCACCCCTCCACTTT
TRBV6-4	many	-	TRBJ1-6	CASSDSTFSSPLHF	TGTGCCAGCAGTGACTCGACTTTCAGTTCACCCCTCCACTTT
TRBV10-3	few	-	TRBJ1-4	CAISEIGAEKLFF	TGTGCCATCAGTGAGATAGGTGCTGAAAAACTGTTTTTT